Below are 16 T cell receptor beta chains sequenced from a single sample in a study of tumor-infiltrating lymphocytes in oesophageal squamous cell carcinoma. TCRdb analysed the PCR reads with MiXCR anew, one entry per CDR3 protein. The sample lists about 18,000 distinct CDR3 sequences; around 41% were seen once. Material: esophageal tumor tissue. Receptors were obtained from a male donor with esophageal squamous cell carcinoma.

The chain carries TRBV7-2 and TRBJ2-4; D possibly corresponds to TRBD1 (5 bases). The DNA end lines up better with TRBJ1-2; the J call may be wrong. From germline, CDR1 is SGHTA and CDR2 FQGNSA. This CDR3 is built from 12 residues. CDR3 in amino acids: CASSLGPYGYTF. In nucleotides, the CDR3 is TGTGCCAGCAGCTTGGGACCTTATGGCTACACCTTC.

The J gene is TRBJ2-1, the V gene TRBV12-3 or TRBV12-4; 13 nucleotides align to TRBD2. CDR3 length: 19 amino acids. Trimming at V came to 6 bases and at J to 0 bases, leaving 11 bases not matched to a gene. DNA for the CDR3: TGTGCCAGCAGAGGCCGGCCTGGGACTAGCGGGATCTCCTACAATGAGCAGTTCTTC. Translated: CASRGRPGTSGISYNEQFF.

Note on this clonotype: The CDR3 end shows no conserved phenylalanine or tryptophan, and so a read error is likely. The limits of the CDR3 on the DNA are not certain, so only TCRdb's listed CDR3 is given. The CDR3 spells CASSLAQGGAEQYFGS. The rearrangement uses TRBV7-8 and TRBJ2-3; the D segment call TRBD1 is taken from the table without a DNA check. Including both end residues, the CDR3 is 16 amino acids long. The germline gives CDR1 SGHVS, CDR2 FQNEAQ.

Only one count was recorded for this clonotype. V usage is TRBV7-3 and J usage is TRBJ2-1, with D possibly matching TRBD2 (7 bases). The J call may be incorrect, as the DNA end agrees better with TRBJ2-5. The CDR3 runs 14 residues. Germline CDR1 reads SGHTA; CDR2 reads FQGTGA. The chain's CDR3 is CASSGGASRETQYF. The CDR3 DNA reads as TGTGCCAGCAGCGGGGGGGCCTCTCGAGAGACCCAGTACTTC.

The chain links TRBV7-3 to TRBJ2-5, with D hard to call. This CDR3 region has 14 residues. Germline values: CDR1 SGHTA, CDR2 FQGTGA. V was shortened by 2 bases and J by 5 bases, with 12 bases between the two germline ends. The CDR3 DNA is TGTGCCAGCAGCTTATCCCACTCGACTGAGACCCAGTACTTC. It is translated as CASSLSHSTETQYF.

The J gene is TRBJ2-6, the V gene TRBV24-1; 12 bases match TRBD2. Judging by the DNA end, TRBJ2-5 fits better; the J call may be wrong. This CDR3 comprises 16 residues. Per germline, CDR1 KGHDR and CDR2 SFDVKD. The CDR3 here is CATSAASGREKETQYF. In nucleotides, the CDR3 is TGTGCCACCAGTGCGGCTAGCGGGAGGGAAAAGGAGACCCAGTACTTC.

The chain couples TRBV6-2 or TRBV6-3 to TRBJ2-5, with D perhaps TRBD1 (5 bases). The J call may not be correct, given that the DNA end is closer to TRBJ2-7. The length of the CDR3 is 13 residues. CDR1 is MNHEY and CDR2 is SVGEGT in the germline V gene. The CDR3 here is CASSYQGTYEQYF. The CDR3, as DNA: TGTGCCAGCAGTTACCAGGGCACCTACGAGCAGTACTTC.

Note on this clonotype: The conserved phenylalanine or tryptophan is not found at the CDR3 terminus, so this likely reflects a read error. Because the CDR3's place on the DNA is in doubt, the DNA is left out and the CDR3 is given as listed by TCRdb. V gene TRBV12-3 or TRBV12-4 combines with J gene TRBJ2-3; the D segment call TRBD1 is taken from the table without a DNA check. The CDR3 spans 16 residues, counting both ends. The CDR3 region is CASSLWGQGSEQYFGP.

Many counts were recorded for this clonotype. The chain carries TRBV12-3 or TRBV12-4 and TRBJ1-5, with a weak D call TRBD1 (5 bases). The CDR3 runs 13 residues. With 7 bases removed from V and 8 bases from J, the gap between germline ends came to 15 bases. The CDR3 coding sequence is TGTGCCAGCACCGGGGGGAGGGAAAAGCCCCAGCATTTT. Translation: CASTGGREKPQHF.

In its sample, this clonotype was seen many times. This chain uses TRBV12-3 or TRBV12-4 with TRBJ1-5; 7 nucleotides line up with TRBD1. CDR3 length: 17 amino acids. J was trimmed by 1 base and V by 0 bases; bases with no gene match: 6. The CDR3 is CASSLAQGGLSNQPQHF. CDR3 DNA: TGTGCCAGCAGTTTAGCGCAGGGGGGCCTGAGCAATCAGCCCCAGCATTTT.

Judged by abundance, this clonotype is medium-sized (0.01 to 0.1%). The gene calls are TRBV6-1 and TRBJ1-2; possibly TRBD1 for D (6 bases). The CDR3 covers 10 residues. Germline V gene data show CDR1 as MNHNS and CDR2 as SASEGT. This chain's CDR3 is CAAGAYGYTF. CDR3 DNA: TGTGCGGCAGGGGCCTATGGCTACACCTTC.

This clonotype occurred many times. The genes are TRBV24-1 and TRBJ1-2, with D uncertain. Germline V gene data show CDR1 as KGHDR and CDR2 as SFDVKD. The CDR3 spans 14 residues. The V and J ends lost 5 bases and 1 base respectively, with 10 bases between them. CDR3 DNA sequence: TGTGCCACCAGTGGCCCTGCTGGTAACTATGGCTACACCTTC. This sequence encodes CATSGPAGNYGYTF.

Many counts were recorded for this clonotype. CDR3 sequence: CASSRNSGRDRVPNEQFF. In DNA, the CDR3 is TGTGCCAGCAGTCGAAACTCCGGTAGGGACAGGGTTCCCAATGAGCAGTTCTTC. V usage is TRBV28 and J usage is TRBJ2-1, with 9 positions matching TRBD1. Germline trimming cut 5 bases from V and 6 bases from J; bases unmatched to any gene: 17. Germline assignment: CDR1 MDHEN and CDR2 SYDVKM. This CDR3 is built from 18 residues.

This clonotype was found once. At one end the junction does not follow the germline gene, possibly because of a read error. The J gene is TRBJ2-6, the V gene TRBV15; a possible D gene is TRBD1 (6 bases). The J call is doubtful: the DNA matches TRBJ2-1 better. Germline lookup yields CDR1 LNHNV and CDR2 YYDKDF (reference sequence). The CDR3 runs 14 residues. CDR3 loop: CTTSQHRVQDEQFF. CDR3 DNA sequence: TGTACCACCAGCCAGCACAGGGTGCAGGATGAGCAGTTCTTC.

This clonotype has a handful of counts. The chain employs TRBV5-1 and TRBJ2-4; 8 bases are shared with TRBD1. The assigned J gene may be wrong: the sequence end matches TRBJ2-5 better. Germline-derived CDR1 and CDR2 are SGHRS and YFSETQ. The length of the CDR3 is 14 residues. CDR3: CASSLATGVKTQYF. The CDR3 DNA is TGCGCCAGCAGCTTGGCGACAGGGGTGAAGACCCAGTACTTC.

This clonotype was observed at least ten times. V gene TRBV27 combines with J gene TRBJ2-3; a possible D gene is TRBD2 (6 bases). The CDR3 spans 16 residues. From germline, CDR1 is MNHEY and CDR2 SMNVEV (reference sequence). Trimming shortened V by 5 bases and J by 0 bases, and 15 bases separated the two germline ends. In DNA, the CDR3 is TGTGCCAGCAGTCTCACGCCCGGGACTAGCACAGATACGCAGTATTTT. Protein: CASSLTPGTSTDTQYF.